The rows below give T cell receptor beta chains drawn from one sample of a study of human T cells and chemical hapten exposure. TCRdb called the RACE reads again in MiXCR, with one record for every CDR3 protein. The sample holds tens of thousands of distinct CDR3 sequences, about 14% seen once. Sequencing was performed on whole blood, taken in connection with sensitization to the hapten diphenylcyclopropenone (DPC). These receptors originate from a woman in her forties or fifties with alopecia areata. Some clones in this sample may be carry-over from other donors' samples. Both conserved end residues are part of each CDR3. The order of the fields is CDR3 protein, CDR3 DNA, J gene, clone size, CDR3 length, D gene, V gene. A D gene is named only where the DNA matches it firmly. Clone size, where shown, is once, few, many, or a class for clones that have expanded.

cdr3_aa: CASSFTGTATYNEQFF; cdr3_nt: TGTGCCAGCAGCTTTACCGGGACAGCAACCTACAATGAGCAGTTCTTC; j_call: TRBJ2-1; clone_size: few; cdr3_length: 16; d_call: TRBD1; v_call: TRBV5-5
cdr3_aa: CASSPGTQNQPQHF; cdr3_nt: TGTGCCAGCAGCCCCGGGACACAGAATCAGCCCCAGCATTTT; j_call: TRBJ1-5; clone_size: NA; cdr3_length: 14; d_call: NA; v_call: TRBV4-2
cdr3_aa: CSARENRAWLEAFF; cdr3_nt: TGCAGTGCTAGAGAGAACAGGGCATGGCTCGAAGCTTTCTTT; j_call: TRBJ1-1; clone_size: NA; cdr3_length: 14; d_call: NA; v_call: TRBV20-1
cdr3_aa: CASSSATLIYNEQFF; cdr3_nt: TGTGCCAGTAGTTCAGCGACTTTGATATACAATGAGCAGTTCTTC; j_call: TRBJ2-1; clone_size: NA; cdr3_length: 15; d_call: NA; v_call: TRBV19
cdr3_aa: CSVRGKANYYGYTF; cdr3_nt: TGCAGCGTTCGGGGCAAGGCGAACTACTATGGCTACACCTTC; j_call: TRBJ1-2; clone_size: few; cdr3_length: 14; d_call: NA; v_call: TRBV29-1
cdr3_aa: CASSSGGETQYF; cdr3_nt: TGTGCCAGCAGCTCTGGAGGCGAGACCCAGTACTTC; j_call: TRBJ2-5; clone_size: NA; cdr3_length: 12; d_call: NA; v_call: TRBV7-2
cdr3_aa: CSVGDGRNTGELFF; cdr3_nt: TGCAGCGTTGGTGACGGGAGGAACACCGGGGAGCTGTTTTTT; j_call: TRBJ2-2; clone_size: few; cdr3_length: 14; d_call: NA; v_call: TRBV29-1
cdr3_aa: CASSILDRNSPLHF; cdr3_nt: TGTGCCAGTAGTATCTTGGACAGGAATTCACCCCTCCACTTT; j_call: TRBJ1-6; clone_size: NA; cdr3_length: 14; d_call: TRBD1; v_call: TRBV19
cdr3_aa: CASSSRAGGYEPQHF; cdr3_nt: TGTGCCAGCAGCTCTAGAGCGGGAGGATATGAACCCCAGCATTTT; j_call: TRBJ1-5; clone_size: NA; cdr3_length: 15; d_call: NA; v_call: TRBV5-6
cdr3_aa: CASSPLAGGTGELFF; cdr3_nt: TGTGCCAGCAGTCCCCTAGCGGGAGGCACCGGGGAGCTGTTTTTT; j_call: TRBJ2-2; clone_size: few; cdr3_length: 15; d_call: TRBD2; v_call: TRBV6-1
cdr3_aa: CSARDRARQSSYNSPLHF; cdr3_nt: TGCAGTGCTAGAGACCGCGCCCGTCAAAGCTCCTATAATTCACCCCTCCACTTT; j_call: TRBJ1-6; clone_size: NA; cdr3_length: 18; d_call: NA; v_call: TRBV20-1
cdr3_aa: CASSSPTPNYGYTF; cdr3_nt: TGTGCCAGCAGTTCACCGACACCCAACTATGGCTACACCTTC; j_call: TRBJ1-2; clone_size: few; cdr3_length: 14; d_call: NA; v_call: TRBV12-3/TRBV12-4
cdr3_aa: CASSPRGSEQFF; cdr3_nt: TGTGCCAGCAGCCCAAGGGGGAGTGAGCAGTTCTTC; j_call: TRBJ2-1; clone_size: NA; cdr3_length: 12; d_call: NA; v_call: TRBV12-3/TRBV12-4
cdr3_aa: CASSRASTRQGKDGYTF; cdr3_nt: TGTGCCAGCAGCCGCGCTAGCACCCGACAGGGGAAAGATGGCTACACCTTC; j_call: TRBJ1-2; clone_size: many; cdr3_length: 17; d_call: TRBD1; v_call: TRBV3-1
cdr3_aa: CASSLSSEETQYF; cdr3_nt: TGTGCCAGCAGCTTGTCCAGCGAAGAGACCCAGTACTTC; j_call: TRBJ2-5; clone_size: few; cdr3_length: 13; d_call: NA; v_call: TRBV7-6
cdr3_aa: CASSQLGQQYF; cdr3_nt: TGCGCCAGCAGCCAATTGGGACAGCAGTACTTC; j_call: TRBJ2-7; clone_size: few; cdr3_length: 11; d_call: NA; v_call: TRBV4-1
cdr3_aa: CASSLLGGQQPQHF; cdr3_nt: TGTGCCAGCAGTTTATTAGGAGGACAACAGCCCCAGCATTTT; j_call: TRBJ1-5; clone_size: NA; cdr3_length: 14; d_call: NA; v_call: TRBV27
cdr3_aa: CASSFWGAGEHEQFF; cdr3_nt: TGTGCCAGCAGCTTTTGGGGAGCGGGAGAGCATGAGCAGTTCTTC; j_call: TRBJ2-1; clone_size: NA; cdr3_length: 15; d_call: TRBD2; v_call: TRBV11-2
cdr3_aa: CASSYSPDLAGNNEQFF; cdr3_nt: TGTGCCAGCAGTTACTCCCCCGACTTGGCTGGAAACAATGAGCAGTTCTTC; j_call: TRBJ2-1; clone_size: few; cdr3_length: 17; d_call: NA; v_call: TRBV6-6
cdr3_aa: CASSLGPPPLYEQYF; cdr3_nt: TGTGCCAGCAGTTTGGGACCGCCACCCCTCTACGAGCAGTATTTC; j_call: TRBJ2-7; clone_size: few; cdr3_length: 15; d_call: NA; v_call: TRBV6-6
cdr3_aa: CASRRTEKLFF; cdr3_nt: TGTGCCAGCAGACGGACCGAAAAACTGTTTTTT; j_call: TRBJ1-4; clone_size: NA; cdr3_length: 11; d_call: NA; v_call: TRBV6-2/TRBV6-3
cdr3_aa: CASKPGTSYNSPLHF; cdr3_nt: TGTGCCAGCAAACCCGGGACAAGTTATAATTCACCCCTCCACTTT; j_call: TRBJ1-6; clone_size: few; cdr3_length: 15; d_call: NA; v_call: TRBV6-5
cdr3_aa: CAVAGGTLGYEQYF; cdr3_nt: TGTGCCGTCGCTGGAGGGACGCTTGGATACGAGCAGTACTTC; j_call: TRBJ2-7; clone_size: NA; cdr3_length: 14; d_call: NA; v_call: TRBV28
cdr3_aa: CSARDHGTYNEQFF; cdr3_nt: TGCAGTGCTAGGGACCACGGGACCTACAATGAGCAGTTCTTC; j_call: TRBJ2-1; clone_size: NA; cdr3_length: 14; d_call: NA; v_call: TRBV20-1
cdr3_aa: CASSGGGTNTEAFF; cdr3_nt: TGTGCCAGCAGCGGGGGGGGTACGAACACTGAAGCTTTCTTT; j_call: TRBJ1-1; clone_size: few; cdr3_length: 14; d_call: NA; v_call: TRBV12-3/TRBV12-4
cdr3_aa: CASRLGRTDGISNQPQHF; cdr3_nt: TGTGCCAGCAGATTAGGCAGGACTGACGGTATTTCAAATCAGCCCCAGCATTTT; j_call: TRBJ1-5; clone_size: few; cdr3_length: 18; d_call: NA; v_call: TRBV11-3
cdr3_aa: CASSQDGARLEAFF; cdr3_nt: TGTGCCAGCAGCCAAGATGGGGCCAGACTTGAAGCTTTCTTT; j_call: TRBJ1-1; clone_size: few; cdr3_length: 14; d_call: NA; v_call: TRBV14
cdr3_aa: CASSLVSDSYNEQFF; cdr3_nt: TGTGCCAGCAGCTTAGTGTCAGACTCGTACAATGAGCAGTTCTTC; j_call: TRBJ2-1; clone_size: NA; cdr3_length: 15; d_call: NA; v_call: TRBV7-2
cdr3_aa: CASSRDFSNEQFF; cdr3_nt: TGTGCCAGCAGCCGGGACTTTAGCAATGAGCAGTTCTTC; j_call: TRBJ2-1; clone_size: few; cdr3_length: 13; d_call: NA; v_call: TRBV7-9
cdr3_aa: CASSRRGGETQYF; cdr3_nt: TGTGCCAGCAGCCGAAGGGGAGGAGAGACCCAGTACTTC; j_call: TRBJ2-5; clone_size: many; cdr3_length: 13; d_call: NA; v_call: TRBV7-6
cdr3_aa: CAWRERPSSGSRETQYF; cdr3_nt: TGTGCCTGGAGGGAGCGCCCTTCTAGCGGGAGTAGGGAGACCCAGTACTTC; j_call: TRBJ2-5; clone_size: NA; cdr3_length: 17; d_call: TRBD2; v_call: TRBV30
cdr3_aa: CASSYSATDTQYF; cdr3_nt: TGTGCCAGCAGTTATAGTGCAACAGATACGCAGTATTTT; j_call: TRBJ2-3; clone_size: few; cdr3_length: 13; d_call: NA; v_call: TRBV28
cdr3_aa: CASTGTTRYYGYTF; cdr3_nt: TGTGCCAGCACCGGGACTACCCGTTACTATGGCTACACCTTC; j_call: TRBJ1-2; clone_size: NA; cdr3_length: 14; d_call: NA; v_call: TRBV6-2/TRBV6-3
cdr3_aa: CSVTHSGAFGNQPQHF; cdr3_nt: TGCAGTGTCACGCATTCAGGGGCATTCGGCAATCAGCCCCAGCATTTT; j_call: TRBJ1-5; clone_size: few; cdr3_length: 16; d_call: NA; v_call: TRBV20-1
cdr3_aa: CSASARATEAFF; cdr3_nt: TGCAGTGCTAGCGCCAGGGCCACTGAAGCTTTCTTT; j_call: TRBJ1-1; clone_size: few; cdr3_length: 12; d_call: NA; v_call: TRBV20-1
cdr3_aa: CASSQWTGGETQYF; cdr3_nt: TGTGCCAGCAGCCAGTGGACAGGGGGAGAGACCCAGTACTTC; j_call: TRBJ2-5; clone_size: NA; cdr3_length: 14; d_call: TRBD1; v_call: TRBV14
cdr3_aa: CASSFGAYNEQFF; cdr3_nt: TGTGCCAGCAGTTTTGGGGCTTACAATGAGCAGTTCTTC; j_call: TRBJ2-1; clone_size: NA; cdr3_length: 13; d_call: NA; v_call: TRBV12-3/TRBV12-4
cdr3_aa: CSVRPRGNEQFF; cdr3_nt: TGCAGCGTTCGTCCCCGAGGCAATGAGCAGTTCTTC; j_call: TRBJ2-1; clone_size: many; cdr3_length: 12; d_call: NA; v_call: TRBV29-1
cdr3_aa: CASSSGQGFHTHTDTQYF; cdr3_nt: TGTGCCAGCAGCTCAGGACAGGGGTTTCACACACACACAGATACGCAGTATTTT; j_call: TRBJ2-3; clone_size: few; cdr3_length: 18; d_call: TRBD1; v_call: TRBV7-9
cdr3_aa: CASSTDRGTEKLFF; cdr3_nt: TGTGCCAGCAGTACAGACAGAGGAACTGAAAAACTGTTTTTT; j_call: TRBJ1-4; clone_size: NA; cdr3_length: 14; d_call: NA; v_call: TRBV2
cdr3_aa: CASSPTSIIGGTAYEQYF; cdr3_nt: TGTGCCAGCAGCCCAACGTCTATTATTGGCGGGACGGCCTACGAGCAGTACTTC; j_call: TRBJ2-7; clone_size: NA; cdr3_length: 18; d_call: NA; v_call: TRBV12-3/TRBV12-4
cdr3_aa: CASSPAGQDYNGYTF; cdr3_nt: TGTGCCAGCTCACCTGCCGGACAGGATTATAATGGCTACACCTTC; j_call: TRBJ1-2; clone_size: NA; cdr3_length: 15; d_call: TRBD1; v_call: TRBV18
cdr3_aa: CSAKDVNTEAFF; cdr3_nt: TGCAGCGCTAAGGACGTTAACACTGAAGCTTTCTTT; j_call: TRBJ1-1; clone_size: NA; cdr3_length: 12; d_call: NA; v_call: TRBV29-1
cdr3_aa: CASSQDQRRGTSDTQYF; cdr3_nt: TGCGCCAGCAGCCAAGATCAGAGGAGGGGGACATCAGATACGCAGTATTTT; j_call: TRBJ2-3; clone_size: many; cdr3_length: 17; d_call: NA; v_call: TRBV4-1
cdr3_aa: CASRTLKLNTGELFF; cdr3_nt: TGTGCCAGCAGGACTCTCAAGTTGAACACCGGGGAGCTGTTTTTT; j_call: TRBJ2-2; clone_size: NA; cdr3_length: 15; d_call: NA; v_call: TRBV11-2
cdr3_aa: CASSRTDYSNQPQHF; cdr3_nt: TGTGCCAGCAGTCGGACGGATTATAGCAATCAGCCCCAGCATTTT; j_call: TRBJ1-5; clone_size: NA; cdr3_length: 15; d_call: NA; v_call: TRBV12-3/TRBV12-4
cdr3_aa: CASKMNGQGRNEQFF; cdr3_nt: TGTGCCAGTAAGATGAACGGACAGGGCCGCAATGAGCAGTTCTTC; j_call: TRBJ2-1; clone_size: few; cdr3_length: 15; d_call: TRBD1; v_call: TRBV19
cdr3_aa: CASSTGRDYEQYF; cdr3_nt: TGTGCCAGCTCGACAGGGCGGGACTACGAGCAGTACTTC; j_call: TRBJ2-7; clone_size: few; cdr3_length: 13; d_call: NA; v_call: TRBV18
cdr3_aa: CASSSLLGQGLQETQYF; cdr3_nt: TGTGCCAGCAGCTCCCTGTTGGGACAGGGTCTCCAAGAGACCCAGTACTTC; j_call: TRBJ2-5; clone_size: NA; cdr3_length: 17; d_call: TRBD1; v_call: TRBV5-6
cdr3_aa: CASSITGTGPYEQYF; cdr3_nt: TGTGCCAGTAGTATCACCGGGACAGGGCCCTACGAGCAGTACTTC; j_call: TRBJ2-7; clone_size: NA; cdr3_length: 15; d_call: TRBD1; v_call: TRBV19
cdr3_aa: CASSRGLTYEQYF; cdr3_nt: TGTGCCAGCTCTCGCGGACTAACCTACGAGCAGTACTTC; j_call: TRBJ2-7; clone_size: few; cdr3_length: 13; d_call: NA; v_call: TRBV25-1
cdr3_aa: CASSPGTSRVADTQYF; cdr3_nt: TGTGCCAGCAGCCCCGGGACTAGCCGAGTGGCTGATACGCAGTATTTT; j_call: TRBJ2-3; clone_size: few; cdr3_length: 16; d_call: TRBD2; v_call: TRBV6-6
cdr3_aa: CASSLTSGPEQFF; cdr3_nt: TGTGCCAGCAGCTTAACAAGCGGGCCTGAGCAGTTCTTC; j_call: TRBJ2-1; clone_size: few; cdr3_length: 13; d_call: NA; v_call: TRBV7-6
cdr3_aa: CASTSERTTSYGYTF; cdr3_nt: TGTGCCAGCACCTCCGAGAGGACGACTTCCTATGGCTACACCTTC; j_call: TRBJ1-2; clone_size: many; cdr3_length: 15; d_call: NA; v_call: TRBV2
cdr3_aa: CSAKQGTYGYTF; cdr3_nt: TGCAGTGCTAAACAGGGAACCTATGGCTACACCTTC; j_call: TRBJ1-2; clone_size: NA; cdr3_length: 12; d_call: NA; v_call: TRBV20-1
cdr3_aa: CASSPRGRETEAFF; cdr3_nt: TGCGCCAGCAGTCCGAGAGGGAGGGAGACTGAAGCTTTCTTT; j_call: TRBJ1-1; clone_size: few; cdr3_length: 14; d_call: NA; v_call: TRBV5-1
cdr3_aa: CAWKFGSYTGELFF; cdr3_nt: TGTGCCTGGAAATTTGGCAGCTACACCGGGGAGCTGTTTTTT; j_call: TRBJ2-2; clone_size: NA; cdr3_length: 14; d_call: NA; v_call: TRBV30